This record looks at one T cell receptor (beta chain) sequence and its context. The target antigen is unknown. This entry belongs to a study of T cell responses to AZD1222 COVID-19 vaccine. The data were produced by immunoSEQ multiplex PCR, yet TCRdb's version contains in-frame clones alone and is incomplete. The sample holds approximately 90,000 clones; about nine tenths are singletons and the top ten take 2% to 2.5%. CDR1 is KGHSH and CDR2 is LQKENI in the germline V gene. This CDR3 spans 16 amino acids. The V segment lost 1 base and the J segment 4 bases; nucleotides outside the gene matches: 4. General observations from the study: Reportedly, close to half of spike-specific TCRs are directed against unmutated variant regions. The donors showed a predominance of white British ancestry and of females, with possible underestimation of clonal diversity. Repertoire sampling was restricted to post-peak T cell response timepoints. Rises in breadth and depth of Spike-specific TCRs came after two AZD1222 doses.

This TCR was recovered from an adult in good health. V gene TRBV18 combines with J gene TRBJ1-2, with 12 bases identical to TRBD1. The starting material was peripheral blood, obtained on day 0 of AZD1222 vaccination. The CDR3 DNA is TGTGCCAGCTCACCACTTGGGACAGGGGGCCCCTATGGCTACACCTTC. Protein: CASSPLGTGGPYGYTF.